The 28 T cell receptor beta chains presented below share a single source sample, sequenced in a study of a mutant IDH1 vaccine in newly diagnosed glioma. Time point indicated: week 5, during vaccination. Every single dose of the vaccine, 300 ug of mutant IDH1 20-mer peptide, came with topical imiquimod. Antigens for these TCRs are unknown. Sequencing was performed with immunoSEQ multiplex PCR; in TCRdb, only in-frame clones are kept and a portion is missing. Altogether 60,000 or so clones are present, about 86% being singletons, with the ten largest covering about 7%. Source: PBMCs, taken from a glioma patient whose treatment included an IDH1 peptide vaccine. The receptors derive from a woman aged 45 to 65 with glioma.

The chain combines TRBV2 with TRBJ2-6; D remains unclear. Germline-derived CDR1 and CDR2 are SNHLY and FYNNEI. This CDR3 region has 12 residues. V dropped 10 bases and J dropped 0 bases, with 4 bases sitting between them. In DNA form, the CDR3 reads TGTGCCATCCACTCTGGGGCCAACGTCCTGACTTTC. Encoded protein: CAIHSGANVLTF.

The rearrangement joins TRBV25-1 to TRBJ2-1; 16 positions match TRBD2. V was pared by 2 bases and J by 9 bases, with 10 bases of the junction left unmatched. Germline lookup yields CDR1 MGHDK and CDR2 SYGVNS. The CDR3 is made up of 18 amino acids. CDR3 in DNA: TGTGCCAGCAGTGAACCATCGGGACTAGCGGGGGGGCAAGGTGAGCAGTTCTTC. Translating gives CASSEPSGLAGGQGEQFF. The full variable domain, completed using reference TRBV25-1 and TRBJ2-1, is EADIYQTPRYLVIGTGKKITLECSQTMGHDKMYWYQQDPGMELHLIHYSYGVNSTEKGDLSSESTVSRIRTEHFPLTLESARPSHTSQYLCASSEPSGLAGGQGEQFFGPGTRLTVL.

This clone was counted a single time. The chain couples TRBV4-3 to TRBJ2-7; D remains unclear. Germline-derived CDR1 and CDR2 are LGHNA and YSLEER. V lost 0 bases and J 1 base, leaving 10 bases between the germline ends. This CDR3 is 15 amino acids long. DNA of the CDR3: TGCGCCAGCAGCCAAGATCTGGGTGGTTCCTACGAGCAGTACTTC. It is translated as CASSQDLGGSYEQYF.

This clone has a single count. V is TRBV5-1 and J is TRBJ2-5; 12 bases fit TRBD2. This CDR3 has 19 amino acids. Losses at the gene ends were 0 bases for V and 5 bases for J; bases not matched to a gene: 14. From germline, CDR1 is SGHRS and CDR2 YFSETQ. This CDR3 reads CASSLEGASGGAKEETQYF. In nucleotides, the CDR3 is TGCGCCAGCAGCTTGGAGGGGGCTAGCGGGGGGGCCAAGGAGGAGACCCAGTACTTC.

This chain connects TRBV5-4 to TRBJ1-6; perhaps TRBD1 as D (6 bases). CDR1 SGHNT and CDR2 YYREEE come from the germline V gene (reference sequence). The CDR3 extends over 16 amino acids. Trimming stripped 5 bases from V and 7 bases from J, with 19 bases between. The CDR3 bases are TGTGCCAGCAGAATAACAGCAGGGGCAGGAAATTCACCCCTCCACTTT. Translating it yields CASRITAGAGNSPLHF.

The rearrangement joins TRBV6-5 to TRBJ1-5; D is perhaps TRBD1 (5 bases). Germline CDR1 and CDR2: MNHEY and SVGAGI. V lost 3 bases and J 7 bases, leaving 10 bases between the germline ends. The CDR3 consists of 13 residues. The CDR3 sequence: CASSYTGGQPQHF. The CDR3 DNA reads as TGTGCCAGCAGTTATACAGGTGGACAGCCCCAGCATTTT.

This chain joins TRBV29-1 and TRBJ2-3, with 9 bases identical to TRBD1. This CDR3 is 15 amino acids long. V dropped 2 bases and J dropped 6; count of bases not matched to a gene: 9. The V gene's germline CDR1 is SQVTM and CDR2 ANQGSEA. This CDR3 is CSVERGTGPLDTQYF. The CDR3 DNA sequence: TGCAGCGTTGAAAGGGGGACAGGGCCGTTGGATACGCAGTATTTT.

The gene calls are TRBV5-1 and TRBJ1-1; D possibly corresponds to TRBD1 (5 bases). This CDR3 spans 19 amino acids. Germline lookup yields CDR1 SGHRS and CDR2 YFSETQ. V was cut by 3 bases and J by 1 base, with 25 bases left in between. The CDR3 here is CASSYRGGGTMNRNTEAFF. The CDR3 bases are TGCGCCAGCAGCTACCGGGGGGGTGGAACTATGAATCGGAACACTGAAGCTTTCTTT.

This chain uses TRBV27 with TRBJ1-1; D is ambiguous. The CDR3 is 17 residues long. V lost 0 bases, J lost 6 bases, and 20 bases lay in between. Germline assignment: CDR1 MNHEY and CDR2 SMNVEV (reference sequence). CDR3 bases: TGTGCCAGCAGTTTATCAACAAACTTTGAAGGTCGGGCTGAAGCTTTCTTT. Its protein product is CASSLSTNFEGRAEAFF.

This chain uses TRBV5-6 with TRBJ2-7; D tentatively fits TRBD1 or TRBD2 (6 bases each). Trimming stripped 6 bases from V and 3 bases from J, with 13 bases between. The V gene's germline CDR1 is SGHDT and CDR2 YYEEEE. CDR3 length equals 13 residues. The CDR3 loop reads CASMGGTSYEQYF. The CDR3, as DNA: TGTGCCAGCATGGGCGGGACAAGCTACGAGCAGTACTTC.

This clone was recorded once. V usage is TRBV6-1 and J usage is TRBJ2-4; 10 bases fit TRBD1. The CDR3 runs to 19 residues. With V trimmed by 4 bases and J by 0 bases, 12 bases remained unmatched. Germline loops: CDR1 MNHNS, CDR2 SASEGT. The CDR3 here is CASSGRQGASGLAKNIQYF. The CDR3 bases are TGTGCCAGCAGTGGCCGACAGGGGGCGTCGGGGCTAGCCAAAAACATTCAGTACTTC.

This clone has a handful of counts. The chain employs TRBV7-9 and TRBJ1-1; D is undetermined. The CDR3 has 13 residues. Germline CDR1 and CDR2: SEHNR and FQNEAQ (reference sequence). Between the trimmed V and J ends, which lost 2 bases and 7 bases, there was a span of 11 bases. This CDR3 reads CASSLSIGVEAFF. CDR3 coding DNA: TGTGCCAGCAGCTTAAGTATCGGAGTTGAAGCTTTCTTT. Based on the CDR3 plus reference TRBV7-9 and TRBJ1-1, the full variable domain is DTGVSQNPRHKITKRGQNVTFRCDPISEHNRLYWYRQTLGQGPEFLTYFQNEAQLEKSRLLSDRFSAERPKGSFSTLEIQRTEQGDSAMYLCASSLSIGVEAFFGQGTRLTVV.

V and J are TRBV20-1 and TRBJ1-1; D may be TRBD1 (5 bases). This CDR3 is built from 11 residues. V was pared by 6 bases and J by 11 bases, with 16 bases between. Germline lookup yields CDR1 DFQATT and CDR2 SNEGSKA (reference sequence). Here the CDR3 reads CSARTSGAAFF. CDR3 in DNA: TGCAGTGCAAGGACATCTGGTGCGGCTTTCTTT.

This clone appeared a few times. V is TRBV29-1 and J is TRBJ1-2; perhaps TRBD1 as D (6 bases). V lost 7 bases to trimming and J lost 2 bases, with 14 bases between them. The CDR3 consists of 13 residues. Germline V gene lookup returns CDR1 SQVTM and CDR2 ANQGSEA. For the CDR3, the DNA is TGCAGCGATCGGGGGACACTCAACTATGGCTACACCTTC. This encodes CSDRGTLNYGYTF.

A single count supports this clone. This sequence joins TRBV5-1 and TRBJ2-7; D gene uncertain. The CDR3 loop spans 14 amino acids. Between the trimmed V and J ends, which lost 0 bases and 0 bases, there was a span of 7 bases. Germline CDR1 reads SGHRS; CDR2 reads YFSETQ. In DNA, the CDR3 is TGCGCCAGCAGCTTGGTTGTTGACTCCTACGAGCAGTACTTC. Translation: CASSLVVDSYEQYF.

This clone has a single count. The chain employs TRBV6-1 and TRBJ1-3; D perhaps matches TRBD1 (5 bases). Trimming took off 0 bases at V and 5 bases at J, with 14 bases between the two ends. The length of the CDR3 is 16 residues. Looked up from germline, CDR1 is MNHNS and CDR2 is SASEGT. The chain's CDR3 is CASSEAPGGGRNTIYF. In nucleotides, the CDR3 is TGTGCCAGCAGTGAAGCGCCCGGGGGAGGTAGAAACACCATATATTTT.

The gene calls are TRBV2 and TRBJ1-6; TRBD1 agrees at 8 bases. V lost 4 bases, J lost 9 bases, and 8 bases stayed unmatched. Looked up from germline, CDR1 is SNHLY and CDR2 is FYNNEI. The CDR3 length is 15 residues. CDR3 region: CASSVIDRGSSPLHF. CDR3 in DNA: TGTGCCAGCAGTGTGATAGACAGGGGCTCTTCACCCCTCCACTTT.

J is TRBJ1-2 and V is TRBV6-1, with D perhaps TRBD1 (6 bases). The CDR3 loop spans 12 amino acids. V gave up 7 bases and J gave up 8 bases, with 14 bases separating them. Germline V gives CDR1 MNHNS, CDR2 SASEGT. Here the CDR3 DNA reads TGTGCCAGCACCCTTACAGGGTACGGCTACACCTTC. As protein: CASTLTGYGYTF.

The chain couples TRBV7-3 to TRBJ2-1; the D gene is possibly TRBD2 (6 bases). This CDR3 contains 14 residues. V was cut by 4 bases and J by 0 bases, with 7 bases left in between. CDR1 and CDR2 (germline): SGHTA, FQGTGA. CDR3 DNA: TGTGCCAGCAGCTCCGGGAGCTCCTACAATGAGCAGTTCTTC. It encodes CASSSGSSYNEQFF.

The genes are TRBV2 and TRBJ2-7; D is unclear. Trimming cost V 3 bases and J 9 bases, with 12 bases left between them. The CDR3 has 12 residues. CDR1 is SNHLY, CDR2 FYNNEI, per germline. The DNA of the CDR3 is TGTGCCAGCAGTGACATCCCGTTCGTGCAGTACTTC. Its protein is CASSDIPFVQYF. Full variable domain (outside the CDR3, taken from reference TRBV2 and TRBJ2-7): EPEVTQTPSHQVTQMGQEVILRCVPISNHLYFYWYRQILGQKVEFLVSFYNNEISEKSEIFDDQFSVERPDGSNFTLKIRSTKLEDSAMYFCASSDIPFVQYFGPGTRLTVT.

This rearrangement joins TRBV5-1 to TRBJ1-1; D uncertain. V lost 0 bases and J lost 4, with 7 bases in between. The CDR3 is made up of 13 amino acids. Germline CDR1 SGHRS, CDR2 YFSETQ. CDR3 residues: CASSLAVGTEAFF. DNA for the CDR3: TGCGCCAGCAGCTTGGCGGTCGGCACTGAAGCTTTCTTT. The whole variable domain, filled in from reference TRBV5-1 and TRBJ1-1, reads KAGVTQTPRYLIKTRGQQVTLSCSPISGHRSVSWYQQTPGQGLQFLFEYFSETQRNKGNFPGRFSGRQFSNSRSEMNVSTLELGDSALYLCASSLAVGTEAFFGQGTRLTVV.

The rearrangement uses TRBV23-1 and TRBJ2-7; D uncertain. TRBV23-1 is identified as an open reading frame with a role that is uncertain. Trimming pared 0 bases from V and 0 bases from J, leaving 6 bases between. This CDR3 spans 14 amino acids. The CDR3 sequence is CASSQSADSYEQYF. CDR3 nucleotide sequence: TGCGCCAGCAGTCAATCAGCAGACTCCTACGAGCAGTACTTC.

The CDR3 DNA reads as TGTGCCAGCAGGGCGGGACTTAACAATGAGCAGTTCTTC. Translated, it gives CASRAGLNNEQFF. The V gene is TRBV2, the J gene TRBJ2-1, with D possibly matching TRBD2 (6 bases). Trimming stripped 6 bases from V and 5 bases from J, with 11 bases between. CDR3 length: 13 residues. CDR1 and CDR2 (germline): SNHLY, FYNNEI.

The rearrangement joins TRBV6-4 to TRBJ2-2; D may be TRBD2 (5 bases). Trimming removed 5 bases at V and 1 base at J, with 5 bases between. The CDR3 extends over 13 amino acids. Germline CDR1 reads MRHNA; CDR2 reads SNTAGT. The CDR3 bases are TGTGCCAGCAGTAGCGGGAACACCGGGGAGCTGTTTTTT. Protein: CASSSGNTGELFF.

V gene TRBV28 combines with J gene TRBJ2-1, with D perhaps TRBD2 (5 bases). The CDR3 consists of 14 residues. V dropped 8 bases and J dropped 6 bases, with 17 bases sitting between them. The germline gives CDR1 MDHEN, CDR2 SYDVKM. The CDR3 nucleotides are TGTGCCAGCGCCGAGAGGGCGTTGGGCAATGAGCAGTTCTTC. Amino acid sequence: CASAERALGNEQFF. The complete variable domain, with remaining parts taken from reference TRBV28 and TRBJ2-1, reads DVKVTQSSRYLVKRTGEKVFLECVQDMDHENMFWYRQDPGLGLRLIYFSYDVKMKEKGDIPEGYSVSREKKERFSLILESASTNQTSMYLCASAERALGNEQFFGPGTRLTVL.

This clone showed up just once. The genes are TRBV21-1 and TRBJ2-6; TRBD1 was called by the table and not checked on the DNA. TRBV21-1 corresponds to a pseudogene. The CDR3 totals 17 residues. DNA for the CDR3: TGTGCCAGCAGGCTAGACAGGGATCCTTCTGGGGCCAACGTCCTGACTTTC. Its protein is CASRLDRDPSGANVLTF.

This clone has only a few counts. The J gene is TRBJ1-2, the V gene TRBV18; 8 positions match TRBD1. V dropped 5 bases and J dropped 5; count of bases not matched to a gene: 7. Germline-derived CDR1 and CDR2 are KGHSH and LQKENI. There are 14 residues in the CDR3. CDR3: CASSTDRETYGYTF. The CDR3, as DNA: TGTGCCAGCTCAACGGACAGGGAAACTTATGGCTACACCTTC.

This chain links TRBV6-5 with TRBJ2-7, with 10 bases identical to TRBD1. Germline loops: CDR1 MNHEY, CDR2 SVGAGI. J lost 7 bases, V lost 5 bases, and 8 bases had no gene match. The CDR3 loop spans 14 amino acids. CDR3 coding DNA: TGTGCCAGCAGTCCGGACAGGGGGTGGTATGAGCAGTACTTC. Translating gives CASSPDRGWYEQYF.